The sequence of this T cell receptor beta chain was determined in a study of OX40 agonist ivuxolimab in advanced cancers. Study-level points and caveats: Compared with CD4+, CD8+ T cells on average had more expanded clones.

The germline V gene encodes CDR1 SGHAT and CDR2 FQNNGV. The CDR3 length is 16 residues. V was cut by 4 bases and J by 5 bases, with 20 bases left in between. Concerning this clone: Its antigen remains unknown.

The data were produced by immunoSEQ multiplex PCR, yet TCRdb's version contains in-frame clones alone and is incomplete. The table shows some 50,000 clones, with around 83% occurring only once. Sample: CD4+ or CD8+ T cells sorted from blood, taken in a trial of the OX40 agonist ivuxolimab. The sequence derives from an adult with an advanced solid tumor such as melanoma, head and neck, liver or kidney cancer. The chain recombines TRBV11-2 with TRBJ2-5; either TRBD1 or TRBD2 may fit D (6 bases each). The DNA for the CDR3 is TGTGCCAGCAGCTATGAGGGGGGACTTTTCGGGGAGACCCAGTACTTC. Translation gives CASSYEGGLFGETQYF.